One T cell receptor (beta chain) is described in this entry. These data originate in a study of blood T cell repertoires in COVID-19. V lost 0 bases to trimming and J lost 5 bases, with 10 bases between them. Germline assignment: CDR1 MNHEY and CDR2 SMNVEV (reference sequence). CDR3 size: 14 residues. Authors' processing steps: Using reference gene primer amplification, nucleated cell counts were estimated. Using immunoSEQ multiplex PCR, the repertoire was profiled, and TCRdb retains in-frame clones only, with some absent. V and J calls and clone size are as listed in that table; D and trimming were resolved from the DNA. This table holds under 65,000 clones, just under 90% found once.

V gene TRBV27 combines with J gene TRBJ1-1; tentative D call: TRBD1 (6 bases). The source is a man aged 60-69 years with acute or convalescent COVID-19. Material for sequencing was peripheral blood. CDR3 DNA sequence: TGTGCCAGCAGTTTATCAGGGGGAGAGACTGAAGCTTTCTTT. Translated, it gives CASSLSGGETEAFF.